The source of this T cell receptor (beta chain) is a study of T cells in Graves' hyperthyroidism and ophthalmopathy. Notes on the study in general: A 13 V-J signature model discriminated ophthalmopathy versus stable hyperthyroidism.

In the case of this clonotype: Its antigen remains unidentified.

TCR beta CDR3 regions were amplified from RNA. HTBI primers were the set used in a first-round RT-PCR of the TCR CDR3. TCRdb reprocessed the multiplex PCR reads with MiXCR, giving one entry per CDR3 protein. Of roughly 380,000 distinct CDR3 sequences listed, about 15% are singletons. Patients having uncontrolled infection, another autoimmune disease, pregnancy or lactation were not included. Thyroid ultrasound, orbital computed tomography, clinical symptoms, and serum thyroxine and TRAb underpinned diagnoses. This sequence originates from a woman aged 55-69 years with Graves' hyperthyroidism. Sequencing input: blood.

The CDR3 DNA reads as TGTGCCAGCAGTGGAGGGACAGGGAGGCGGGCCCCTGGGGCCAACGTCCTGACTTTC. Residues: CASSGGTGRRAPGANVLTF. The chain links TRBV2 to TRBJ2-6; 9 bases align to TRBD1. This CDR3 comprises 19 residues. Germline CDR1 and CDR2: SNHLY and FYNNEI. V shed 4 bases and J 2 bases; nucleotides not matched to a gene: 12.